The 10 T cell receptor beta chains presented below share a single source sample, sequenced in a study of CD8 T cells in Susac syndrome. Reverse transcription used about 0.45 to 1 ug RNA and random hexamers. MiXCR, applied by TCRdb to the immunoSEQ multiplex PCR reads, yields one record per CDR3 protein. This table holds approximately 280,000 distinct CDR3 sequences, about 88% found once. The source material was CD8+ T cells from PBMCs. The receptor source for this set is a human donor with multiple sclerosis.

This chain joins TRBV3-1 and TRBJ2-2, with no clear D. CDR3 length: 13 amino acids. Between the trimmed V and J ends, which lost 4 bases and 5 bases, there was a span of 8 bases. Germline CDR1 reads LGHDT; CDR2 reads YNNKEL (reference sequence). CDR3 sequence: CASSLMETGELFF. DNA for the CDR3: TGTGCCAGCAGCCTCATGGAGACCGGGGAGCTGTTTTTT.

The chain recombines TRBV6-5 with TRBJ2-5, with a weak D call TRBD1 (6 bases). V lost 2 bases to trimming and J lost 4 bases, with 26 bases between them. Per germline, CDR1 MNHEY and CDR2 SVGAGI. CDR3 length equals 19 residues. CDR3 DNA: TGTGCCAGCAGTTACGCCCGATCTAATCCAGGGGCCGGTAGAGAGACCCAGTACTTC. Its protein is CASSYARSNPGAGRETQYF.

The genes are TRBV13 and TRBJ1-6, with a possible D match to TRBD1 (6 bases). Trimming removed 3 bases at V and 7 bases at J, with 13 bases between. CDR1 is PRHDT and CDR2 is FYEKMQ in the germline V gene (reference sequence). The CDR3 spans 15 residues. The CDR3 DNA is TGTGCCAGCAGCTTCCGTCGGACAGCGAATTCACCCCTCCACTTT. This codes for CASSFRRTANSPLHF. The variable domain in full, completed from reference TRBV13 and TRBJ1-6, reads AAGVIQSPRHLIKEKRETATLKCYPIPRHDTVYWYQQGPGQDPQFLISFYEKMQSDKGSIPDRFSAQQFSDYHSELNMSSLELGDSALYFCASSFRRTANSPLHFGNGTRLTVT.

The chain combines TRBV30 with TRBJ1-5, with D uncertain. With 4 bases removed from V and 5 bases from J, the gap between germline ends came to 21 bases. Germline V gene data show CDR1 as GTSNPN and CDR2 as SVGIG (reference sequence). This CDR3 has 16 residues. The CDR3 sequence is CAWTGDRSEWDQPQHF. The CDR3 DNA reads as TGTGCCTGGACAGGTGACCGGTCCGAATGGGATCAGCCCCAGCATTTT.

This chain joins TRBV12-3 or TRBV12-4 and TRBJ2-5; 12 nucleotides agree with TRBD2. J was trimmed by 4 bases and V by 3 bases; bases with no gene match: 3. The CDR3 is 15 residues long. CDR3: CASSLTSGSSETQYF. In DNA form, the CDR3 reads TGTGCCAGCAGTTTGACTAGCGGGAGCTCAGAGACCCAGTACTTC.

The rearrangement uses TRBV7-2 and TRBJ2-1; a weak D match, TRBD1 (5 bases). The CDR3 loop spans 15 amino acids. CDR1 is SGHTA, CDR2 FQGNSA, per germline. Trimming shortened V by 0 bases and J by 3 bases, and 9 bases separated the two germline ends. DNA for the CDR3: TGTGCCAGCAGCTTAGCAGGGGTCCGCTACAATGAGCAGTTCTTC. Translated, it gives CASSLAGVRYNEQFF.

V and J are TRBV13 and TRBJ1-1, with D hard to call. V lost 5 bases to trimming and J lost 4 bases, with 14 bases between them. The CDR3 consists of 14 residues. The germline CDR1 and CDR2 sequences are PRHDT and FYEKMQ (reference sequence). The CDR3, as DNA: TGTGCCAGCAGCACCACAACCCCAGGCACTGAAGCTTTCTTT. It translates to CASSTTTPGTEAFF.

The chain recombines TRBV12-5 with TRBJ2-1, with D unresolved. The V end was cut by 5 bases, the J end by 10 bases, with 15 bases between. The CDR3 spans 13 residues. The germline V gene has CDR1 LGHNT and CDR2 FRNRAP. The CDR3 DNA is TGTGCTAGTGGTAAACCTCCGGGCGTAGAGCAGTTCTTC. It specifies CASGKPPGVEQFF.

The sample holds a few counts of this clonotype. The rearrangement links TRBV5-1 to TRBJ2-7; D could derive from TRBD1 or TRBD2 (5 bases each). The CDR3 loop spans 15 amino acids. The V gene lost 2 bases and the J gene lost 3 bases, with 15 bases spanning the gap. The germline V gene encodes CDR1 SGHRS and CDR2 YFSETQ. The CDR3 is CASSFGDRVGYEQYF. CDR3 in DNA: TGCGCCAGCAGCTTCGGGGACCGAGTAGGCTACGAGCAGTACTTC.

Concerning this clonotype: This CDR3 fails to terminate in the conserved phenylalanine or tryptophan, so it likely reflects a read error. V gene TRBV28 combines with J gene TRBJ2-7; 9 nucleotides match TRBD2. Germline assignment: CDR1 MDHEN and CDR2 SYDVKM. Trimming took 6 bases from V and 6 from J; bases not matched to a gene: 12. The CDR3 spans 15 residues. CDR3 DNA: TGTGCCAGCAGCTACCCTAGGCGGGAGGGGGTCGAGCAGTACTTG. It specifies CASSYPRREGVEQYL.